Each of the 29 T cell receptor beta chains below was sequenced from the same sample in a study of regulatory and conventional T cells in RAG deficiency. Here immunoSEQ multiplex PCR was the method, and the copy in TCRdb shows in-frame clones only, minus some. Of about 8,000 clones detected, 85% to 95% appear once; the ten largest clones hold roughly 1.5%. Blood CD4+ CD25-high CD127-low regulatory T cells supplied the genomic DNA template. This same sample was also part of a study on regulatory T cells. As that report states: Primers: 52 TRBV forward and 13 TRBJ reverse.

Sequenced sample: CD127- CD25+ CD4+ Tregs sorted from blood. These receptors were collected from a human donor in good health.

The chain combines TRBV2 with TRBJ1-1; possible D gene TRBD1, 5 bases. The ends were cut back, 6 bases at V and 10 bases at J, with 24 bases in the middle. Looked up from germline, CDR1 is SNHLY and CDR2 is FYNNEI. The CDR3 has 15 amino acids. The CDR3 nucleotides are TGTGCCAGCAGCCGACCCGCCCAGGGCGCCTCTCGAGCTTTCTTT. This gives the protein CASSRPAQGASRAFF.

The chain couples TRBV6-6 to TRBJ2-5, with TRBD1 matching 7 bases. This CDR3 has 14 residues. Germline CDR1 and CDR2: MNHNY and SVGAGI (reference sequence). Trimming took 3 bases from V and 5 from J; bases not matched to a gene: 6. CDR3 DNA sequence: TGTGCCAGCAGTTATCGACAGGGTCGGGAGACCCAGTACTTC. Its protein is CASSYRQGRETQYF.

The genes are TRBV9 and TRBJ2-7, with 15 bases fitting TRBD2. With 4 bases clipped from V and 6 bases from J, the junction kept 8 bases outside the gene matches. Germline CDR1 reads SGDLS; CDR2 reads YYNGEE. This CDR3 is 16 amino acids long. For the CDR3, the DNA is TGTGCCAGCAGCAAGGGGACTAGCGGGAGGACGGCCGAGCAGTACTTC. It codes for CASSKGTSGRTAEQYF. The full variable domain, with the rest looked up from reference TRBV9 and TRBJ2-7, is DSGVTQTPKHLITATGQRVTLRCSPRSGDLSVYWYQQSLDQGLQFLIQYYNGEERAKGNILERFSAQQFPDLHSELNLSSLELGDSALYFCASSKGTSGRTAEQYFGPGTRLTVT.

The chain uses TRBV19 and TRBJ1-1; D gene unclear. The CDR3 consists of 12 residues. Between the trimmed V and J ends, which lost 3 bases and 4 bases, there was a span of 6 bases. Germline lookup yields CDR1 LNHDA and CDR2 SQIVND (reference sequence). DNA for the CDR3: TGTGCCAGTAGTATGGCGGGCACTGAAGCTTTCTTT. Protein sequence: CASSMAGTEAFF. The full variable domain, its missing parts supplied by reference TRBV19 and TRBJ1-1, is DGGITQSPKYLFRKEGQNVTLSCEQNLNHDAMYWYRQDPGQGLRLIYYSQIVNDFQKGDIAEGYSVSREKKESFPLTVTSAQKNPTAFYLCASSMAGTEAFFGQGTRLTVV.

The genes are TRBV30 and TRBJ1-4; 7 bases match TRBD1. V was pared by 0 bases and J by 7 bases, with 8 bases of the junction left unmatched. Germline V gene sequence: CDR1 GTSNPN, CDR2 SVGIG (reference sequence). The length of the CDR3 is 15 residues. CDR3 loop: CAWSVNKGAGEKLFF. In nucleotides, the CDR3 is TGTGCCTGGAGTGTTAATAAGGGGGCAGGTGAAAAACTGTTTTTT.

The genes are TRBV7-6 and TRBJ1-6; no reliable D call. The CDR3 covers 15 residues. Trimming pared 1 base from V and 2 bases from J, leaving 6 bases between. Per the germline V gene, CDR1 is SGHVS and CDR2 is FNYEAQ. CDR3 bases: TGTGCCAGCAGCTTAGGGGCAGCCTATAATTCACCCCTCCACTTT. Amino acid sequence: CASSLGAAYNSPLHF.

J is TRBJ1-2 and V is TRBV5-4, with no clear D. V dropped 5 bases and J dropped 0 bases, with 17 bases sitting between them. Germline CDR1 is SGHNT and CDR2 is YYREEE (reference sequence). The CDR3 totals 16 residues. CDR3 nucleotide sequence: TGTGCCAGCAGTCCCAGCCGGCAGGAGGCTAACTATGGCTACACCTTC. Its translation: CASSPSRQEANYGYTF.

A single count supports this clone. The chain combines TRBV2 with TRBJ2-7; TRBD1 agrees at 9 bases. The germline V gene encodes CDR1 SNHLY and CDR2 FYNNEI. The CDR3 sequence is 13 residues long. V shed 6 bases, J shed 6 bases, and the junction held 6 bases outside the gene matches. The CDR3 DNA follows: TGTGCCAGCAGGGACAGGGGAATACGCGAGCAGTACTTC. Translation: CASRDRGIREQYF. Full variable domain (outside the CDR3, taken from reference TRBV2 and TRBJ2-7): EPEVTQTPSHQVTQMGQEVILRCVPISNHLYFYWYRQILGQKVEFLVSFYNNEISEKSEIFDDQFSVERPDGSNFTLKIRSTKLEDSAMYFCASRDRGIREQYFGPGTRLTVT.

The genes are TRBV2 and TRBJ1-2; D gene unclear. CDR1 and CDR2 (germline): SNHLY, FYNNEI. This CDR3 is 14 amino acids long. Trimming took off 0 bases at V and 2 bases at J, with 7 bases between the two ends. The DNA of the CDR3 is TGTGCCAGCAGTGAAGCAGGGAGAAACTATGGCTACACCTTC. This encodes CASSEAGRNYGYTF. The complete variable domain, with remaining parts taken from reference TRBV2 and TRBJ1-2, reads EPEVTQTPSHQVTQMGQEVILRCVPISNHLYFYWYRQILGQKVEFLVSFYNNEISEKSEIFDDQFSVERPDGSNFTLKIRSTKLEDSAMYFCASSEAGRNYGYTFGSGTRLTVV.

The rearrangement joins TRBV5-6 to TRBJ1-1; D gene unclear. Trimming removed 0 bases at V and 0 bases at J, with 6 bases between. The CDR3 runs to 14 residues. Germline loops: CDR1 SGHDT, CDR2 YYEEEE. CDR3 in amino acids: CASSLVQMNTEAFF. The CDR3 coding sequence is TGTGCCAGCAGCTTGGTCCAGATGAACACTGAAGCTTTCTTT.

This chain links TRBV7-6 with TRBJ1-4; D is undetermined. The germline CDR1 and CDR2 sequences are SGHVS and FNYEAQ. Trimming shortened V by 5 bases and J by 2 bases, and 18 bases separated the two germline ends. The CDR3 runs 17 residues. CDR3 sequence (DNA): TGTGCCAGCAGCCCGACCCCTTTGGGCCTGACTAATGAAAAACTGTTTTTT. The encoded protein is CASSPTPLGLTNEKLFF.

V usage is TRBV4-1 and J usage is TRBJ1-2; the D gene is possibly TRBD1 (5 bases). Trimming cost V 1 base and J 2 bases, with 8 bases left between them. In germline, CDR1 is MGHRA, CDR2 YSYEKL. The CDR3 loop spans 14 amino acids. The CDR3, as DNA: TGCGCCAGCAGCCAAGTGTCAGGGAACTATGGCTACACCTTC. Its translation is CASSQVSGNYGYTF.

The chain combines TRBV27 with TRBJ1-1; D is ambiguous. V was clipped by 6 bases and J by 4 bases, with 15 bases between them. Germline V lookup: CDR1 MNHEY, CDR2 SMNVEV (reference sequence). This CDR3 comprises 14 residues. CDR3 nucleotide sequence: TGTGCCAGCAGAACAAGTGGCCTTCTCACTGAAGCTTTCTTT. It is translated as CASRTSGLLTEAFF.

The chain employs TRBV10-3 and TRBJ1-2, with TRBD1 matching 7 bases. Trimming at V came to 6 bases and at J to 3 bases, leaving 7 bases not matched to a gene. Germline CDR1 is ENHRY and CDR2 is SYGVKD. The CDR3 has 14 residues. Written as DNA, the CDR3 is TGTGCCATCAGACAAACAGGGGTCGACTATGGCTACACCTTC. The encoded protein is CAIRQTGVDYGYTF.

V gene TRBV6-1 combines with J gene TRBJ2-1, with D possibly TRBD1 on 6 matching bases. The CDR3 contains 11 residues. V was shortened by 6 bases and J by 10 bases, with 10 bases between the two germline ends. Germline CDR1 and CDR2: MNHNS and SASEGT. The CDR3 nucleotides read TGTGCCAGCAGACTCGGGACAGAGCAGTTCTTC. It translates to CASRLGTEQFF.

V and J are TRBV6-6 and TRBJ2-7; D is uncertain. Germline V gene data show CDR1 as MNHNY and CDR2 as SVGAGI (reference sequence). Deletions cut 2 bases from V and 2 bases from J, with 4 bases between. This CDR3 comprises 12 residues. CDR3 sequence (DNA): TGTGCCAGCAGTTACACTACCTACGAGCAGTACTTC. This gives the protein CASSYTTYEQYF.

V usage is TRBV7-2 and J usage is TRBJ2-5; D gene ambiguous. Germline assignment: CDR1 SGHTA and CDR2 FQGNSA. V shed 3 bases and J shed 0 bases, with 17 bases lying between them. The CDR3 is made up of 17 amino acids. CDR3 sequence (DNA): TGTGCCAGCAGCTTGGGCCCGTTCGGTGATTACCAAGAGACCCAGTACTTC. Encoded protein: CASSLGPFGDYQETQYF.

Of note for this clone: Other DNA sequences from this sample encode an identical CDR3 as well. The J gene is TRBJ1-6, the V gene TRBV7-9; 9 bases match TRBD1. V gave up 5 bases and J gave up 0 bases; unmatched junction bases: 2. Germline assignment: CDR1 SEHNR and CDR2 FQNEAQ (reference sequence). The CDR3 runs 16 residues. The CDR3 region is CASSPGQGSYNSPLHF. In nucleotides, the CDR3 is TGTGCCAGCAGCCCGGGACAGGGCTCCTATAATTCACCCCTCCACTTT.

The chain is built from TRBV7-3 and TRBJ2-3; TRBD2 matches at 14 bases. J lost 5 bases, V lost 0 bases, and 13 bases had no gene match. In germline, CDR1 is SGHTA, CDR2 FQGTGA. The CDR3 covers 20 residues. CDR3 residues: CASSLTGPGLAGGPLDTQYF. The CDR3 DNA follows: TGTGCCAGCAGCTTAACGGGCCCCGGACTAGCGGGAGGCCCGCTAGATACGCAGTATTTT. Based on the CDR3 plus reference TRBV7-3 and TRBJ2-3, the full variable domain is GAGVSQTPSNKVTEKGKYVELRCDPISGHTALYWYRQSLGQGPEFLIYFQGTGAADDSGLPNDRFFAVRPEGSVSTLKIQRTERGDSAVYLCASSLTGPGLAGGPLDTQYFGPGTRLTVL.

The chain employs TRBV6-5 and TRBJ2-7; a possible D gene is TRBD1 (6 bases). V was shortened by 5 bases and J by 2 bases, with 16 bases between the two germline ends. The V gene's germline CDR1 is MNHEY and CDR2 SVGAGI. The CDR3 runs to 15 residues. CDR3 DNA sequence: TGTGCCAGCAGTCCCAGCCGGGACACCACCTACGAGCAGTACTTC. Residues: CASSPSRDTTYEQYF.

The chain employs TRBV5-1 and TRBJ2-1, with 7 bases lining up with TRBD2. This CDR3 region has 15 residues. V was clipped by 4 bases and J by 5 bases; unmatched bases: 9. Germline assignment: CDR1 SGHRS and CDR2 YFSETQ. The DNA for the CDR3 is TGCGCCAGCAGCGGCCGGGACTACCCGGACAATGAGCAGTTCTTC. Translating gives CASSGRDYPDNEQFF.

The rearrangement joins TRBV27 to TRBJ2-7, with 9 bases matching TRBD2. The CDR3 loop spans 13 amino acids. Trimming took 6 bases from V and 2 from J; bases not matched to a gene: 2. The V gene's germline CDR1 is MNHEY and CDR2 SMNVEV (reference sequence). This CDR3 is CASRAGGTYEQYF. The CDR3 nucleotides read TGTGCCAGCAGGGCGGGAGGGACCTACGAGCAGTACTTC.

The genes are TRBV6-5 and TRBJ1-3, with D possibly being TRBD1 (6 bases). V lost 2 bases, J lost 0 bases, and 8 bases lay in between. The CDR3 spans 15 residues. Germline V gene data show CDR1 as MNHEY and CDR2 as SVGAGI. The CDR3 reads CASSYGGHSGNTIYF. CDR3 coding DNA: TGTGCCAGCAGTTACGGGGGACACTCTGGAAACACCATATATTTT.

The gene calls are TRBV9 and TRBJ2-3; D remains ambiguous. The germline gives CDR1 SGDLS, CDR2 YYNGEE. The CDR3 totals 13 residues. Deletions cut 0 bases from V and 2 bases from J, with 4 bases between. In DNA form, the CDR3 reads TGTGCCAGCAGCGTAGTCAACACAGATACGCAGTATTTT. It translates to CASSVVNTDTQYF.

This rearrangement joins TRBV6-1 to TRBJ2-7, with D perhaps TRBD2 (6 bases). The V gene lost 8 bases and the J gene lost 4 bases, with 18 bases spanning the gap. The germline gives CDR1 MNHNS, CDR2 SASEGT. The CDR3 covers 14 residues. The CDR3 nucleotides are TGTGCCAGCCGCGTCAGGGTGGCGGGGTACGAGCAGTACTTC. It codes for CASRVRVAGYEQYF.

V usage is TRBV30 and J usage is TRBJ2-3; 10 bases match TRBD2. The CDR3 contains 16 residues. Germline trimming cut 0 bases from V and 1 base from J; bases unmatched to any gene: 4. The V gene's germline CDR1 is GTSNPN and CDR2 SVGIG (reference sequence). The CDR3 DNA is TGTGCCTGGAGTGTTCAGCGGGGGGGCGGCACAGATACGCAGTATTTT. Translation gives CAWSVQRGGGTDTQYF.

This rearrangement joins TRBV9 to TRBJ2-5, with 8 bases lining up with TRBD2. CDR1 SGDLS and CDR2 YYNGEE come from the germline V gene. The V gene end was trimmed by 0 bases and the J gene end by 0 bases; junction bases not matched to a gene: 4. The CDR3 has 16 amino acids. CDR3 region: CASSVAVAGNQETQYF. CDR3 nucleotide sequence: TGTGCCAGCAGCGTAGCGGTAGCGGGAAACCAAGAGACCCAGTACTTC.

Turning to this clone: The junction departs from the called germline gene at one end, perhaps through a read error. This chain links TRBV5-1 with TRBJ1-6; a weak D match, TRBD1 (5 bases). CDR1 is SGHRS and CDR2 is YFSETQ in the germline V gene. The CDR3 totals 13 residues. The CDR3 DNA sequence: TGCGCCCCCCTAGGGCAGGGAAATTCCCCCCTCCACTTT. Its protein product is CAPLGQGNSPLHF.

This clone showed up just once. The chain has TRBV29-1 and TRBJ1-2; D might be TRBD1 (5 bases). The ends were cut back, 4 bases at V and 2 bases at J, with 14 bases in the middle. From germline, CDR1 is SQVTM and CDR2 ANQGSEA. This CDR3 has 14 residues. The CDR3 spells CSVAPLQGNYGYTF. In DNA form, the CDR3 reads TGCAGCGTTGCCCCCCTGCAGGGCAACTATGGCTACACCTTC.